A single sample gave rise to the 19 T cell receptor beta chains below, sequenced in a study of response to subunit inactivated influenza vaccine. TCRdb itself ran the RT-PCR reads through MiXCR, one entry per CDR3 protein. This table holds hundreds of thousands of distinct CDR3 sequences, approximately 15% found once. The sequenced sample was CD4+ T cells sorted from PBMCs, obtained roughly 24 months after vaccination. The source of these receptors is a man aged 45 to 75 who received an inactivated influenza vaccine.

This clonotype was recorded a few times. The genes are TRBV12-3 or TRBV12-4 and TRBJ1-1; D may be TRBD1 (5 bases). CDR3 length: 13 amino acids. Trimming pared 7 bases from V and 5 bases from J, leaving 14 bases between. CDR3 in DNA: TGTGCCAGCACCCTAGGCAGGGTTACTGAAGCTTTCTTT. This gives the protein CASTLGRVTEAFF.

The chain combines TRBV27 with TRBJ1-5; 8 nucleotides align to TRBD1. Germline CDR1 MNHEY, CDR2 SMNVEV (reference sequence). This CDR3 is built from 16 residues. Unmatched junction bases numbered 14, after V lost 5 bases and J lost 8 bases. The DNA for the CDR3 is TGTGCCAGCAGTCGGAGGACAGGGTCTCTCCGGGAGCCCCAGCATTTT. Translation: CASSRRTGSLREPQHF.

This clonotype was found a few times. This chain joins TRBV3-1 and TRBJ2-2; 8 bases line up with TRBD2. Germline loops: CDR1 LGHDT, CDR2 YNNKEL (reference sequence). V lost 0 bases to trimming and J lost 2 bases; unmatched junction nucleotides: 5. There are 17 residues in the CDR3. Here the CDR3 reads CASSQERGARNTGELFF. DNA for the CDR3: TGTGCCAGCAGCCAAGAGCGGGGGGCGAGAAACACCGGGGAGCTGTTTTTT.

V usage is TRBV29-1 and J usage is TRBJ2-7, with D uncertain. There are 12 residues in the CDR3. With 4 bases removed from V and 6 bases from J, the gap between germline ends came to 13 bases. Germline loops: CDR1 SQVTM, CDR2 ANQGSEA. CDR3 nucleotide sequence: TGCAGCGTTGGTAGGACCTCCGCCGAGCAGTACTTC. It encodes CSVGRTSAEQYF.

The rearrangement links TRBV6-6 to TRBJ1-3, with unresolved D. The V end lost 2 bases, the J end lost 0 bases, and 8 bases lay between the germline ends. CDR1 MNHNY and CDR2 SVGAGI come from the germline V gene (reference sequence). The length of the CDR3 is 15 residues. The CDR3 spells CASSYPGLSGNTIYF. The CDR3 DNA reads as TGTGCCAGCAGTTACCCAGGCCTCTCTGGAAACACCATATATTTT.

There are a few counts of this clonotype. The CDR3 here is CSVELTAPNYGYTF. In DNA form, the CDR3 reads TGCAGCGTTGAATTGACAGCACCAAACTATGGCTACACCTTC. This sequence joins TRBV29-1 and TRBJ1-2; possible D gene TRBD1, 5 bases. CDR1 SQVTM and CDR2 ANQGSEA come from the germline V gene. This CDR3 spans 14 amino acids. V shed 2 bases and J shed 2 bases, with 12 bases lying between them.

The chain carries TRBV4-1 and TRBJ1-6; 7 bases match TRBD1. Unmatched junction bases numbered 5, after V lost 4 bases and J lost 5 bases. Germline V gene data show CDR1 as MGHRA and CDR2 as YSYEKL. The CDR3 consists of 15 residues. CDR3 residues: CASSRGQDNNSPLHF. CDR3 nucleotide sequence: TGCGCCAGCAGCCGAGGACAGGACAATAATTCACCCCTCCACTTT.

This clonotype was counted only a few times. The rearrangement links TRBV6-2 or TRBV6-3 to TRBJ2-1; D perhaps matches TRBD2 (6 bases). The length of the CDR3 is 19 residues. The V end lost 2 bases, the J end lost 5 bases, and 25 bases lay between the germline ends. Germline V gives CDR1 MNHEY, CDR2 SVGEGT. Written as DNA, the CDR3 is TGTGCCAGCAGTTACACGTTTGGTGGGCGGGAAGGCCCCCACAATGAGCAGTTCTTC. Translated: CASSYTFGGREGPHNEQFF.

The CDR3 bases are TGTGCCAGCAGCCCCACCGCGGGACTCTTAAATGAGCAGTTCTTC. Its protein product is CASSPTAGLLNEQFF. The chain combines TRBV7-6 with TRBJ2-1, with D possibly TRBD2 on 6 matching bases. Germline CDR1 and CDR2: SGHVS and FNYEAQ. V was pared by 5 bases and J by 7 bases, with 18 bases between. The CDR3 consists of 15 residues.

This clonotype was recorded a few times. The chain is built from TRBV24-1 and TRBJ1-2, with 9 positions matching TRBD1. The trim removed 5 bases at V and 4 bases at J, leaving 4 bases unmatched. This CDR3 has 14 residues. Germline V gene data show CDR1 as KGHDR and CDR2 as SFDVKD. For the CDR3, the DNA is TGTGCCACCAGTGGGGGGACAGGGACCTATGGCTACACCTTC. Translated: CATSGGTGTYGYTF.

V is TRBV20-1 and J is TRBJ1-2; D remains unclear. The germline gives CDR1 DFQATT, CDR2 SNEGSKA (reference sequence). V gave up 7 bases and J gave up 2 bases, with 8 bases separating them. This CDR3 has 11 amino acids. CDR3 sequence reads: CSVRVNYGYTF. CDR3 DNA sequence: TGCAGTGTCCGGGTAAACTATGGCTACACCTTC.

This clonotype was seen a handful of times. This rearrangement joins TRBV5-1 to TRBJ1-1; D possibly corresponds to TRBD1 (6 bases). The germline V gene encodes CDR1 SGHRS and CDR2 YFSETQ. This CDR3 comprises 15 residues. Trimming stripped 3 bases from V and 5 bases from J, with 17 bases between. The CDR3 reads CASSSDGGRWTEAFF. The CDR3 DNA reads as TGCGCCAGCAGCTCGGACGGGGGGCGATGGACTGAAGCTTTCTTT.

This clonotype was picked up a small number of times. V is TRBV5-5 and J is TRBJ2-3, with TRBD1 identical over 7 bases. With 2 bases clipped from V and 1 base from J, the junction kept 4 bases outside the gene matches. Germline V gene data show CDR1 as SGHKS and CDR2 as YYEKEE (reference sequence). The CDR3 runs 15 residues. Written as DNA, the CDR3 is TGTGCCAGCAGCTTCACGGGACAGCGCACAGATACGCAGTATTTT. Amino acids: CASSFTGQRTDTQYF.

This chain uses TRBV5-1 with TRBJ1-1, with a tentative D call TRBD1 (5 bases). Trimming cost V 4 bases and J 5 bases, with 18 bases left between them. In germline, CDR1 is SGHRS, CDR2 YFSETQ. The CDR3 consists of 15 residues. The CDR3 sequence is CASSIGGQGRTEAFF. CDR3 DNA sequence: TGCGCCAGCAGCATAGGTGGGCAGGGTAGGACTGAAGCTTTCTTT.

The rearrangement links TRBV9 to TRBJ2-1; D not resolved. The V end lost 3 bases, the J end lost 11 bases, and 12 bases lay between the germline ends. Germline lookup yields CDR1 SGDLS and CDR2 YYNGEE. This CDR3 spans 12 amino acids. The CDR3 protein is CASSATSGKQFF. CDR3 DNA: TGTGCCAGCAGCGCCACGAGTGGAAAGCAGTTCTTC.

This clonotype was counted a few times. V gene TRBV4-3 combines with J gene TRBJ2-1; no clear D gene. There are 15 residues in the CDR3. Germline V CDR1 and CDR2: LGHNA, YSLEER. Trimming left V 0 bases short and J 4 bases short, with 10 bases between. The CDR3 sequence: CASSQDRAPYNEQFF. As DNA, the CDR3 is TGCGCCAGCAGCCAAGATAGGGCACCTTACAATGAGCAGTTCTTC.

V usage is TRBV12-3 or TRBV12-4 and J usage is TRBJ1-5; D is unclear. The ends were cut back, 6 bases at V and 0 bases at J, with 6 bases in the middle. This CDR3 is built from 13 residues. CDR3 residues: CASRSSSNQPQHF. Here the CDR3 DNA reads TGTGCCAGCAGGTCAAGTAGCAATCAGCCCCAGCATTTT.

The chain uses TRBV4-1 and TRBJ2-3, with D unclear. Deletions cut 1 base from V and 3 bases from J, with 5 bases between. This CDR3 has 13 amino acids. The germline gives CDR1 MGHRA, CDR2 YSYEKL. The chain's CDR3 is CASSQASTDTQYF. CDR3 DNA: TGCGCCAGCAGCCAAGCTTCAACAGATACGCAGTATTTT.

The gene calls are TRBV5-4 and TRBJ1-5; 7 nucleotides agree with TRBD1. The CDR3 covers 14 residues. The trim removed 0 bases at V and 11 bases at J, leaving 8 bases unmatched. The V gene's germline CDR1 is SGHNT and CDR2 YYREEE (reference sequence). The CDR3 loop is CASSLEGTATAQHF. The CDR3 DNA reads TGTGCCAGCAGCTTGGAGGGGACAGCGACGGCCCAGCATTTT.